This TCR beta chain was captured by sequencing in a study of cytomegalovirus exposure and HLA in healthy donors. Findings and caveats of the study: According to an earlier analysis, most TCR beta V segments yielded productive rearrangements about 90% or about 30% of the time.

V lost 0 bases to trimming and J lost 2 bases; unmatched junction nucleotides: 0. This CDR3 comprises 15 residues. CDR1 and CDR2 (germline): SGHVS, FNYEAQ. Primers included in the PCR were 60 Vbeta and 13 Jbeta primers. Generated by immunoSEQ multiplex PCR, the TCRdb table keeps only in-frame clones and is missing some. The sample holds 100,000 to 150,000 clones, about two thirds seen once. Comment on this clone: The antigen remains undetermined.

The rearrangement links TRBV7-6 to TRBJ1-4; 7 nucleotides match TRBD1. The source material was PBMCs. The origin of this receptor is a woman aged 60-75 years in good health and CMV-seropositive. CDR3 in amino acids: CASSLAGGTNEKLFF. The CDR3 nucleotides read TGTGCCAGCAGCTTAGCAGGGGGCACTAATGAAAAACTGTTTTTT.